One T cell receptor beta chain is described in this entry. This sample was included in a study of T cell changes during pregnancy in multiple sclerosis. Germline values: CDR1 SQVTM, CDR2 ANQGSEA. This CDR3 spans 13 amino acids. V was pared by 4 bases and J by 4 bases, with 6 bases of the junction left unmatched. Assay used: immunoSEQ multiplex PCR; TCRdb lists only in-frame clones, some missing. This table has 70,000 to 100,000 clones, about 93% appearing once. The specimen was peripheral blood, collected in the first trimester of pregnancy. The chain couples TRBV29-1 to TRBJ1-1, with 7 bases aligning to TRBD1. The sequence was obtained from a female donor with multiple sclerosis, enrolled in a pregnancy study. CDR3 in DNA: TGCAGCGTTGGACAGGGTCGGGGCACTGAAGCTTTCTTT. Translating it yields CSVGQGRGTEAFF. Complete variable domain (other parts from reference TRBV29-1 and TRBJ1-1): SAVISQKPSRDICQRGTSLTIQCQVDSQVTMMFWYRQQPGQSLTLIATANQGSEATYESGFVIDKFPISRPNLTFSTLTVSNMSPEDSSIYLCSVGQGRGTEAFFGQGTRLTVV.